The next 5 T cell receptor beta chains were all read from a single sample in a study of T cell responses to AZD1222 COVID-19 vaccine. Assay used: immunoSEQ multiplex PCR; TCRdb lists only in-frame clones, some missing. The sample has about 140,000 clones, roughly 90% seen once. Sequences were derived from peripheral blood, sampled on day 0 of AZD1222 vaccination. These receptor sequences come from an adult in good health.

This chain connects TRBV29-1 to TRBJ1-5; TRBD1 matches 8 bases. Per the germline V gene, CDR1 is SQVTM and CDR2 is ANQGSEA. The V gene end was trimmed by 7 bases and the J gene end by 2 bases; junction bases not matched to a gene: 4. The CDR3 has 13 residues. CDR3 in DNA: TGCAGCGCCGGACAGGGACGCAATCAGCCCCAGCATTTT. Protein sequence: CSAGQGRNQPQHF.

The chain uses TRBV27 and TRBJ1-4, with a weak D call TRBD1 (5 bases). Trimming pared 5 bases from V and 5 bases from J, leaving 12 bases between. The CDR3 has 14 amino acids. From germline, CDR1 is MNHEY and CDR2 SMNVEV (reference sequence). CDR3 sequence (DNA): TGTGCCAGCAGTCTTCACAGGATCAATGAAAAACTGTTTTTT. This codes for CASSLHRINEKLFF.

The genes are TRBV2 and TRBJ2-7; 7 bases line up with TRBD2. Germline V gene lookup returns CDR1 SNHLY and CDR2 FYNNEI. The CDR3 totals 14 residues. With 5 bases clipped from V and 1 base from J, the junction kept 5 bases outside the gene matches. In nucleotides, the CDR3 is TGTGCCAGCAGTCCAACTAGCGCGTCCTACGAGCAGTACTTC. Amino acids: CASSPTSASYEQYF.

The gene calls are TRBV5-5 and TRBJ2-7, with D perhaps given as TRBD1 or TRBD2 (5 bases each). Germline V gene sequence: CDR1 SGHKS, CDR2 YYEKEE (reference sequence). CDR3 length: 14 residues. V was pared by 3 bases and J by 2 bases, with 12 bases between. CDR3 loop: CASSSRDGTYEQYF. The CDR3, as DNA: TGTGCCAGCAGCTCCCGGGACGGAACCTACGAGCAGTACTTC. Based on the CDR3 plus reference TRBV5-5 and TRBJ2-7, the full variable domain is DAGVTQSPTHLIKTRGQQVTLRCSPISGHKSVSWYQQVLGQGPQFIFQYYEKEERGRGNFPDRFSARQFPNYSSELNVNALLLGDSALYLCASSSRDGTYEQYFGPGTRLTVT.

This rearrangement joins TRBV11-2 to TRBJ1-2; no reliable D call. The CDR3 consists of 13 residues. CDR1 and CDR2 from the germline V gene are SGHAT and FQNNGV. V was cut by 0 bases and J by 4 bases, with 6 bases left in between. CDR3 sequence: CASSLERIYGYTF. CDR3 DNA sequence: TGTGCCAGCAGCTTAGAACGGATCTATGGCTACACCTTC. Drawing the rest from reference TRBV11-2 and TRBJ1-2, the complete variable domain is EAGVAQSPRYKIIEKRQSVAFWCNPISGHATLYWYQQILGQGPKLLIQFQNNGVVDDSQLPKDRFSAERLKGVDSTLKIQPAKLEDSAVYLCASSLERIYGYTFGSGTRLTVV.